The rows below give T cell receptor beta chains drawn from one sample of a study of blood T cells in healthy people across ages. TCRdb independently ran MiXCR on the 5' RACE reads; one entry per CDR3 protein. Here the sample spans around 940,000 distinct CDR3 sequences, just over 50% being singletons. The sample comprised blood. Receptors were obtained from a woman aged 55-70 years in good health. Each CDR3 is given without its conserved first and last residue. Fields, in order: V gene, CDR3 protein.

v_gene: TRBV12-3/TRBV12-4
CDR3aa: ASSRTSGYEKLF

v_gene: TRBV7-2
CDR3aa: ASSLGGGALTDEQF

v_gene: TRBV27
CDR3aa: ASSLVGVAGASDTQY

v_gene: TRBV5-1
CDR3aa: ASSLEASGTIDHETQY

v_gene: TRBV9
CDR3aa: ASSDQGSEAF

v_gene: TRBV6-6
CDR3aa: ASSFTGDTYEQY

v_gene: TRBV27
CDR3aa: ATARGLGEPQH

v_gene: TRBV5-1
CDR3aa: ASSTNSRENGEQF

v_gene: TRBV7-2
CDR3aa: ASSLAGPMFVEETQY

v_gene: TRBV10-3
CDR3aa: AIRSSTGSQETQY

v_gene: TRBV29-1
CDR3aa: SVETGATYEQY

v_gene: TRBV12-3/TRBV12-4
CDR3aa: ASKTLAGNEDTQY

v_gene: TRBV29-1
CDR3aa: SVTSGPNEQF

v_gene: TRBV7-8
CDR3aa: ASSPGGSMWNEQY

v_gene: TRBV4-1
CDR3aa: ASSLQAGGHYEQY

v_gene: TRBV20-1
CDR3aa: SARQGPVRYEQY

v_gene: TRBV4-1
CDR3aa: ASSARAPSGANVLT

v_gene: TRBV20-1
CDR3aa: SASGLAGPLSSYNEQF

v_gene: TRBV12-5
CDR3aa: ASGGTAAGRYEQY

v_gene: TRBV20-1
CDR3aa: SARASGRALLSEQY

v_gene: TRBV7-9
CDR3aa: ASSLEGLGETQY

v_gene: TRBV7-2
CDR3aa: ASSYRDRDRYEQY

v_gene: TRBV12-3/TRBV12-4
CDR3aa: ASSWGELAGGSNEQF

v_gene: TRBV5-1
CDR3aa: ASSFAGPEAF

v_gene: TRBV9
CDR3aa: ASSAGATGEQY

v_gene: TRBV24-1
CDR3aa: ATSDLRTSGVYNEQF

v_gene: TRBV28
CDR3aa: ASSTQPRTDTQY

v_gene: TRBV3-1
CDR3aa: ASSQAATIETQY

v_gene: TRBV2
CDR3aa: ASSESRDTQY

v_gene: TRBV7-2
CDR3aa: ASSAGGRNGEQY

v_gene: TRBV20-1
CDR3aa: SARDHQDLAKNIQY

v_gene: TRBV19
CDR3aa: ASSIGLSYEQY

v_gene: TRBV20-1
CDR3aa: SAKGQYQETQY

v_gene: TRBV25-1
CDR3aa: ASSEWEGNQPQH

v_gene: TRBV3-1
CDR3aa: ASSHTTGNYEQY

v_gene: TRBV7-2
CDR3aa: ASSLAARSPGEQY

v_gene: TRBV7-9
CDR3aa: ASSLVGADGYT

v_gene: TRBV6-2/TRBV6-3
CDR3aa: ASSKTSGSGEQF

v_gene: TRBV11-3
CDR3aa: ASSLMGREQF

v_gene: TRBV27
CDR3aa: ASSFDRFYEQY

v_gene: TRBV14
CDR3aa: ASSQDRWVTDTQY

v_gene: TRBV12-3/TRBV12-4
CDR3aa: ASRQRTDTQY

v_gene: TRBV29-1
CDR3aa: SASGRAAPDTQY

v_gene: TRBV27
CDR3aa: ASSSADGVLSYEQY

v_gene: TRBV20-1
CDR3aa: SAWGPGLEAVDEQF

v_gene: TRBV7-2
CDR3aa: ASSPISNSPLH

v_gene: TRBV20-1
CDR3aa: SARLPASEQF

v_gene: TRBV6-2/TRBV6-3
CDR3aa: ASSSTIPSIDTQY

v_gene: TRBV15
CDR3aa: ATSRFKGANQPQH

v_gene: TRBV6-2/TRBV6-3
CDR3aa: ASSHTRAPWGTDTQY

v_gene: TRBV20-1
CDR3aa: SARDFISVGYEQY

v_gene: TRBV11-3
CDR3aa: ASSLGLGLAGGHEQF

v_gene: TRBV4-1
CDR3aa: ASGPAPGDEKLF

v_gene: TRBV13
CDR3aa: ASSSLREQPQH